Each of the 24 T cell receptor beta chains below was sequenced from the same sample in a study of blood T cell repertoires in COVID-19. Measured with immunoSEQ multiplex PCR; TCRdb has only the in-frame clones, and not every one. Of roughly 340,000 clones in the sample, around 91% were seen once. The sequencing input was PBMCs or T cells enriched from blood (not recorded which). The receptor set was obtained from a young man who had recovered from COVID-19.

The V call is TRBV19, the J call TRBJ2-7, with TRBD2 matching over 9 bases. This CDR3 region has 15 residues. V was pared by 5 bases and J by 2 bases, with 7 bases of the junction left unmatched. Germline V gene data show CDR1 as LNHDA and CDR2 as SQIVND (reference sequence). The CDR3 DNA follows: TGTGCCAGTAGTGAGGTAGCGGGGGCCCCCTACGAGCAGTACTTC. This gives the protein CASSEVAGAPYEQYF.

This chain joins TRBV10-2 and TRBJ2-6, with 9 positions matching TRBD1. The CDR3 length is 16 residues. With 6 bases clipped from V and 0 bases from J, the junction kept 3 bases outside the gene matches. Germline V gives CDR1 WSHSY, CDR2 SAAADI. Here the CDR3 DNA reads TGCGCCAGCAGGGGACAGGGCCACTCTGGGGCCAACGTCCTGACTTTC. Its protein is CASRGQGHSGANVLTF.

The chain couples TRBV6-2 or TRBV6-3 to TRBJ2-3; the D is unclear. CDR1 MNHEY and CDR2 SVGEGT come from the germline V gene. The ends were cut back, 2 bases at V and 5 bases at J, with 8 bases in the middle. This CDR3 region has 13 residues. Here the CDR3 DNA reads TGTGCCAGCAGTTACCAATCGGGAGATACGCAGTATTTT. It specifies CASSYQSGDTQYF.

The CDR3, as DNA: TGTGCCAGCAGCCAAGAGAATAGCGGGGCCCCCTACGAGCAGTACTTC. Translating gives CASSQENSGAPYEQYF. This chain connects TRBV4-2 to TRBJ2-7; TRBD2 matches 8 bases. Losses at the gene ends were 0 bases for V and 2 bases for J; bases not matched to a gene: 6. The CDR3 spans 16 residues. Germline V lookup: CDR1 LGHNA, CDR2 YNFKEQ.

This rearrangement joins TRBV6-1 to TRBJ1-1; 9 bases agree with TRBD1. In germline, CDR1 is MNHNS, CDR2 SASEGT. V dropped 4 bases and J dropped 7; count of bases not matched to a gene: 13. The CDR3 length is 16 residues. CDR3 sequence reads: CASSGWGDRAVSEAFF. CDR3 DNA: TGTGCCAGCAGTGGATGGGGGGACAGGGCGGTGAGTGAAGCTTTCTTT.

The V gene is TRBV12-3 or TRBV12-4, the J gene TRBJ2-2; D not resolved. Deletions cut 3 bases from V and 6 bases from J, with 5 bases between. This CDR3 spans 12 amino acids. CDR3 residues: CASSFTAGELFF. DNA of the CDR3: TGTGCCAGCAGTTTTACGGCCGGGGAGCTGTTTTTT.

The chain carries TRBV6-6 and TRBJ2-2; maybe TRBD1 (6 bases). V was shortened by 2 bases and J by 6 bases, with 13 bases between the two germline ends. The CDR3 has 15 amino acids. Germline V gene sequence: CDR1 MNHNY, CDR2 SVGAGI (reference sequence). As DNA, the CDR3 is TGTGCCAGCAGTTACCTCCAGGGGTACGCCGGGGAGCTGTTTTTT. Its protein product is CASSYLQGYAGELFF.

V is TRBV5-1 and J is TRBJ1-6, with 10 bases aligning to TRBD1. The CDR3 length is 14 residues. V lost 4 bases, J lost 10 bases, and 5 bases stayed unmatched. Germline CDR1 and CDR2: SGHRS and YFSETQ. The CDR3 coding sequence is TGCGCCAGCAGCCTCGGGACAGGGGAATCACCCCTCCACTTT. Residues: CASSLGTGESPLHF.

This clone was observed a handful of times. J is TRBJ1-1 and V is TRBV7-9, with D possibly being TRBD1 (5 bases). The CDR3 runs to 16 residues. CDR1 is SEHNR, CDR2 FQNEAQ, per germline (reference sequence). The V gene lost 5 bases and the J gene lost 3 bases, with 19 bases spanning the gap. CDR3 sequence reads: CASSPRDGGWDTEAFF. The CDR3 coding sequence is TGTGCCAGCAGCCCCCGGGACGGGGGGTGGGACACTGAAGCTTTCTTT.

This chain connects TRBV3-1 (or the pseudogene TRBV3-2) to TRBJ1-1, with unresolved D. The CDR3 sequence is 14 residues long. The ends were cut back, 0 bases at V and 5 bases at J, with 10 bases in the middle. Germline values: CDR1 LGHDT, CDR2 YNNKEL (reference sequence). CDR3 coding DNA: TGTGCCAGCAGCCAAGATCATTGGCGGACTGAAGCTTTCTTT. Translating it yields CASSQDHWRTEAFF.

This chain connects TRBV5-1 to TRBJ2-1, with 9 bases fitting TRBD2. The ends lost 0 bases at V and 9 bases at J; junction bases unmatched: 10. CDR3 length equals 16 residues. Germline V gene lookup returns CDR1 SGHRS and CDR2 YFSETQ. CDR3 in amino acids: CASSLDGAGGGSEQFF. In nucleotides, the CDR3 is TGCGCCAGCAGCTTGGACGGAGCGGGGGGCGGGAGTGAGCAGTTCTTC.

With respect to this clone: Compared with germline, one end of the junction differs, possibly owing to a read error. The chain combines TRBV30 with TRBJ1-3, with unresolved D. The V gene's germline CDR1 is GTSNPN and CDR2 SVGIG (reference sequence). The CDR3 length is 12 residues. The CDR3: CAWSRIGGFSQF. As DNA, the CDR3 is TGTGCCTGGAGTAGGATCGGAGGGTTCTCCCAATTT.

The chain recombines TRBV6-5 with TRBJ1-6, with D perhaps TRBD1 (6 bases). The germline gives CDR1 MNHEY, CDR2 SVGAGI. The germline V and J ends were trimmed by 4 bases and 11 bases, with 12 bases remaining between them. CDR3 length: 13 residues. The CDR3 DNA reads as TGTGCCAGCAGTTCAAAACAGGGTCCACCCCTCCACTTT. Translation gives CASSSKQGPPLHF.

The chain carries TRBV6-5 and TRBJ1-4; tentative D call: TRBD1 (6 bases). Per germline, CDR1 MNHEY and CDR2 SVGAGI. The CDR3 is 14 residues long. The ends were cut back, 0 bases at V and 6 bases at J, with 8 bases in the middle. The CDR3 DNA reads as TGTGCCAGCAGTTACTCTTCAGGGGATGAAAAACTGTTTTTT. Amino acids: CASSYSSGDEKLFF.

This chain uses TRBV28 with TRBJ2-1; D gene unclear. The ends were cut back, 8 bases at V and 8 bases at J, with 10 bases in the middle. Germline CDR1 reads MDHEN; CDR2 reads SYDVKM. The CDR3 is 11 residues long. The CDR3 DNA reads as TGTGCCAGCTTTACTAACTATGAGCAGTTCTTC. It translates to CASFTNYEQFF.

This chain uses TRBV19 with TRBJ2-7, with TRBD2 identical over 7 bases. V was clipped by 4 bases and J by 2 bases; unmatched bases: 5. This CDR3 has 14 amino acids. Germline CDR1 LNHDA, CDR2 SQIVND (reference sequence). This chain's CDR3 is CASSRSSGAYEQYF. CDR3 nucleotides: TGTGCCAGTAGTAGGTCTAGCGGTGCCTACGAGCAGTACTTC.

J is TRBJ1-1 and V is TRBV7-8; D is undetermined. Germline V lookup: CDR1 SGHVS, CDR2 FQNEAQ. The V end lost 4 bases, the J end lost 1 base, and 7 bases lay between the germline ends. This CDR3 contains 13 residues. CDR3 in amino acids: CASSWGENTEAFF. The DNA of the CDR3 is TGTGCCAGCAGCTGGGGAGAGAACACTGAAGCTTTCTTT.

This clone was seen only a few times. The chain has TRBV13 and TRBJ1-1; a possible D gene is TRBD1 (6 bases). The CDR3 extends over 14 amino acids. CDR1 and CDR2 from the germline V gene are PRHDT and FYEKMQ (reference sequence). V shed 7 bases and J shed 1 base, with 13 bases lying between them. The CDR3 region has the DNA TGTGCCAGCACCCGAGAGGACAGGAACACTGAAGCTTTCTTT. Translated: CASTREDRNTEAFF.

The CDR3 coding sequence is TGCGCCAGCAGTAGTGACAGGGGCTGGGACACTGAAGCTTTCTTT. Translating gives CASSSDRGWDTEAFF. The chain carries TRBV5-1 and TRBJ1-1, with 8 bases that match TRBD1. V was pared by 5 bases and J by 3 bases, with 9 bases of the junction left unmatched. The CDR3 is 15 amino acids. Germline assignment: CDR1 SGHRS and CDR2 YFSETQ.

This clone occurred once. The genes are TRBV27 and TRBJ1-2; D possibly corresponds to TRBD1 (5 bases). The germline V and J ends were trimmed by 2 bases and 7 bases, with 8 bases remaining between them. The germline gives CDR1 MNHEY, CDR2 SMNVEV (reference sequence). The CDR3 covers 12 residues. Here the CDR3 DNA reads TGTGCCAGCAGTTTAGAAGGGGTTGGCTACACCTTC. Protein product: CASSLEGVGYTF.

This clone was detected a few times. V and J are TRBV7-9 and TRBJ2-1; maybe TRBD1 (6 bases). This CDR3 region has 11 residues. Between the trimmed V and J ends, which lost 11 bases and 12 bases, there was a span of 17 bases. Germline lookup yields CDR1 SEHNR and CDR2 FQNEAQ (reference sequence). The CDR3 protein is CAGYFGTLQFF. The CDR3 coding sequence is TGTGCCGGTTACTTCGGGACATTGCAGTTCTTC. The whole variable domain, filled in from reference TRBV7-9 and TRBJ2-1, reads DTGVSQNPRHKITKRGQNVTFRCDPISEHNRLYWYRQTLGQGPEFLTYFQNEAQLEKSRLLSDRFSAERPKGSFSTLEIQRTEQGDSAMYLCAGYFGTLQFFGPGTRLTVL.

The chain's CDR3 is CASTRGTGGLYEQYF. Written as DNA, the CDR3 is TGTGCCAGCACCCGCGGGACAGGGGGTTTATACGAGCAGTACTTC. The rearrangement joins TRBV7-9 to TRBJ2-7, with 11 positions matching TRBD1. The CDR3 loop spans 15 amino acids. Germline CDR1 and CDR2: SEHNR and FQNEAQ (reference sequence). V shed 7 bases, J shed 4 bases, and the junction held 9 bases outside the gene matches.

V usage is TRBV27 and J usage is TRBJ1-2; perhaps TRBD1 as D (5 bases). CDR1 and CDR2 (germline): MNHEY, SMNVEV (reference sequence). Trimming cost V 6 bases and J 2 bases, with 22 bases left between them. The CDR3 contains 17 residues. CDR3 sequence reads: CASSRKMSGGVNYGYTF. CDR3 sequence (DNA): TGTGCCAGCAGCCGAAAGATGTCAGGAGGGGTCAACTATGGCTACACCTTC.

The gene calls are TRBV12-3 or TRBV12-4 and TRBJ2-7; TRBD1 matches at 11 bases. Trimming cost V 6 bases and J 10 bases; bases outside gene matches: 5. There are 12 residues in the CDR3. CDR3 bases: TGTGCCAGCAGCCGGGACAGGGGGTCACAGTACTTC. The encoded protein is CASSRDRGSQYF.